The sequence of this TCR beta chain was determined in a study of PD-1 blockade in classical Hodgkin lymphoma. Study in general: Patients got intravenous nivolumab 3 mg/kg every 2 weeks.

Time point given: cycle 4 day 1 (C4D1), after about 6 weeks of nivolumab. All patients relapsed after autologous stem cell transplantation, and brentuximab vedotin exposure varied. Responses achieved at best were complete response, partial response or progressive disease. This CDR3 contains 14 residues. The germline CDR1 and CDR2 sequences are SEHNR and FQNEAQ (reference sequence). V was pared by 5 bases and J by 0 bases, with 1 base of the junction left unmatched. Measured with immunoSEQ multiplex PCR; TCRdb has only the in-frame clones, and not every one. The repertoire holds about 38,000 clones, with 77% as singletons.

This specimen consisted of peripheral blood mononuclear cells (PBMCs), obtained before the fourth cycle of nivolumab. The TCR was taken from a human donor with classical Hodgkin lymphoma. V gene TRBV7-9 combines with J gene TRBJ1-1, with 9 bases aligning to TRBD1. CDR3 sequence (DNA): TGTGCCAGCAGCCGGACAGGGGTGAACACTGAAGCTTTCTTT. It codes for CASSRTGVNTEAFF.